This TCR beta chain was sequenced during a study of post-analysis software for immune sequencing data (dated by TCRdb to about 2015). About the investigation overall: The recorded disease courses included relapsing-remitting, secondary progressive and progressive-relapsing multiple sclerosis, and some patients had no subtype annotation. The patient repertoires were compared against about a dozen previously published healthy control repertoires obtained from donors aged about 6 to 26 years. A subset of samples was prepared in parallel using single-end sample barcoding, then pooled and co-amplified after Illumina adapter ligation.

Library method: PCR. Sequencer: Illumina HiSeq 2500. Unique molecular identifiers were incorporated into TCR beta cDNA libraries to reduce PCR and sequencing biases. Approximately 500,000 cDNA molecules were obtained per 1 to 10 million input T cells, so each molecule approximated one T cell. The same protocol used for the earlier healthy control dataset was applied to prepare and sequence the patient libraries. Samples belonging to the same batch were prepared together, multiplexed and sequenced on a shared HiSeq lane. From the authors' description of their analysis: Raw barcoded reads were processed with MIGEC, and single-read molecular identifier groups were discarded before consensus assembly and CDR3 extraction. Clonotype tables were post-analysed with VDJtools, normalizing diversity by down-sampling all datasets to the smallest sample size. Repertoire overlap clustering matched CDR3 amino acid but not nucleotide sequences to correct batch-related cross-sample contamination. TCRdb reprocessing: public reads trimmed at Q25 with fastp, clones called with MiXCR, in-frame beta chains kept. CDR3 protein sequences are deduplicated, and each keeps its most common genes and DNA. TCRdb's processing, not the study's, gives the V and J calls here. Across this sample there are around 700,000 distinct CDR3 sequences, with 55% to 60% seen only once. 11% of the sample is taken by the ten largest.

Including cysteine and phenylalanine, the CDR3 has 13 amino acids. Only the CDR3 DNA stays, 39 bases, in frame from base 1. Unmatched junction bases come to 3, with V trimmed by 2 bases and J by 10 bases. The germline V gene (reference sequence) yields MNHNY for CDR1 and SVGAGI for CDR2. On the study overall, not on this receptor specifically: Direct clustering with F measure revealed strong co-clustering of samples prepared in the same batch, which led to a batch-effect correction. The control group was slightly older than the multiple sclerosis patient group. Normalized Chao1 diversity was significantly lower in multiple sclerosis patients than controls, suggesting substantial peripheral T-cell clonal expansion. A handful of TRBV segments, including TRBV5-6, TRBV5-1 and TRBV20-1, were significantly more frequent in patients than controls.

This clonotype came up once. The specificity of this receptor is unknown. Qualities for individual bases were not recorded, and no much larger clone is one base off. To demonstrate the VDJtools post-analysis software, the study profiled TCR beta repertoires from the peripheral blood of 13 young patients with multiple sclerosis. The patients with multiple sclerosis were children and adolescents between roughly 6 and 17 years of age. The TCR comes from a girl aged 2 to 9 with multiple sclerosis. This sequence uses TRBV6-6 and TRBJ2-3, and 10 bases in between align with TRBD1. Material for sequencing was blood. The DNA is as follows: TGTGCCAGCAGTTACCCCGGGACAGGGGCGCAGTATTTT. This codes for CASSYPGTGAQYF.